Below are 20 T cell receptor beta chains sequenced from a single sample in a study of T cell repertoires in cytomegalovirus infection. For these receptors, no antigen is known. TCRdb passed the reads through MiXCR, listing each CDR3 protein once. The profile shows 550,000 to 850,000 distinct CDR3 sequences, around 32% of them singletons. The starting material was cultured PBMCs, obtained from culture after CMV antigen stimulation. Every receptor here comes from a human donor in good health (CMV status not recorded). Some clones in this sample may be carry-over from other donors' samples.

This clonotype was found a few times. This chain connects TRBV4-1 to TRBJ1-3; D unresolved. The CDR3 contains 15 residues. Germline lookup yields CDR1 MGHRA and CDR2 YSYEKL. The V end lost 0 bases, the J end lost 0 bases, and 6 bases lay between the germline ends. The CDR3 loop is CASSQDPDSGNTIYF. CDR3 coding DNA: TGCGCCAGCAGCCAAGATCCTGACTCTGGAAACACCATATATTTT.

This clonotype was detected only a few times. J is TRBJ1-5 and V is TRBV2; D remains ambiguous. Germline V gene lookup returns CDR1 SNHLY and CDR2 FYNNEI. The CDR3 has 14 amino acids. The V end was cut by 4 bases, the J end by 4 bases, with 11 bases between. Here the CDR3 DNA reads TGTGCCAGCAGTGGGTCAGACTCTAATCAGCCCCAGCATTTT. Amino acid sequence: CASSGSDSNQPQHF.

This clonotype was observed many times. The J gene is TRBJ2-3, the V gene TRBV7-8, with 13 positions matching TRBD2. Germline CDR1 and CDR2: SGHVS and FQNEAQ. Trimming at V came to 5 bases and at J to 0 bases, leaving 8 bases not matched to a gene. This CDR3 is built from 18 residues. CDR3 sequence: CASSQGTSGDSSTDTQYF. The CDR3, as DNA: TGTGCCAGCAGCCAGGGGACTAGCGGGGATTCTAGCACAGATACGCAGTATTTT.

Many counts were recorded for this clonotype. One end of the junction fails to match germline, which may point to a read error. CDR3: CASSLAPGNEQFF. For the CDR3, the DNA is TGTGCCAGCAGCCTAGCCCCAGGGAATGAGCAGTTCTTC. This rearrangement joins TRBV7-2 to TRBJ2-1; perhaps D is TRBD1 or TRBD2 (5 bases each). The CDR3 has 13 residues. The germline V gene has CDR1 SGHTA and CDR2 FQGNSA.

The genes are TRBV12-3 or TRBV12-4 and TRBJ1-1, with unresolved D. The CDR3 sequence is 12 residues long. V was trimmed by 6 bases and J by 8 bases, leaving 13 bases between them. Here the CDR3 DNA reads TGTGCCAGCAGCCGTGCCGGACTGGAAGCTTTCTTT. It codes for CASSRAGLEAFF.

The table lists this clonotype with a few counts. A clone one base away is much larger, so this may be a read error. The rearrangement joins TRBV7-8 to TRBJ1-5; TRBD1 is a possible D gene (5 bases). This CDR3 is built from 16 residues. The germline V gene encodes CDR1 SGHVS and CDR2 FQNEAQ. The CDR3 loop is CASSSFRAYSNQLQHF. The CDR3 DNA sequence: TGTGCCAGCAGCTCCTTCAGGGCATATAGCAATCAGCTCCAGCATTTT.

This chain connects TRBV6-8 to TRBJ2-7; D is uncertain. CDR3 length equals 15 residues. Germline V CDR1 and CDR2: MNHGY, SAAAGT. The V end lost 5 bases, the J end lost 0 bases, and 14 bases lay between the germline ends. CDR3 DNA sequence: TGTGCCAGCAGTCGAGCTCAGGCAGCCTCCTACGAGCAGTACTTC. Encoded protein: CASSRAQAASYEQYF.

CDR3 region: CSARGLKEGNYEQYF. The CDR3 bases are TGCAGTGCTAGAGGTTTAAAAGAGGGGAACTACGAGCAGTACTTC. J is TRBJ2-7 and V is TRBV20-1; perhaps D is TRBD1 or TRBD2 (5 bases each). V was trimmed by 1 base and J by 3 bases, leaving 16 bases between them. The CDR3 contains 15 residues. Germline CDR1 reads DFQATT; CDR2 reads SNEGSKA (reference sequence).

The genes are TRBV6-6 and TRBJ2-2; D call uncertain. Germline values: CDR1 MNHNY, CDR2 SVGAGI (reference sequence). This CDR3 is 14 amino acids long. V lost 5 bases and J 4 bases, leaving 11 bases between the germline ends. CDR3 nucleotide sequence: TGTGCCAGCAGTCTCATGTCCGCCACCGGGGAGCTGTTTTTT. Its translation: CASSLMSATGELFF.

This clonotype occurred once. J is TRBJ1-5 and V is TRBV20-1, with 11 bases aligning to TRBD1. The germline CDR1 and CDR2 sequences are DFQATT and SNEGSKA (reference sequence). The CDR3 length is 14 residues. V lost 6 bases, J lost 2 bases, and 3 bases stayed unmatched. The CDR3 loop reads CSARTGGGNQPQHF. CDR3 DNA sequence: TGCAGTGCAAGGACAGGGGGCGGCAATCAGCCCCAGCATTTT.

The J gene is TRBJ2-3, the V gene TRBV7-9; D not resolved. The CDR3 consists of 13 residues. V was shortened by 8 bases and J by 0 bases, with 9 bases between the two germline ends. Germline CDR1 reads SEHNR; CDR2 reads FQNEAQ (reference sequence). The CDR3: CASSARSTDTQYF. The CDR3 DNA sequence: TGTGCCAGCTCCGCCCGTAGCACAGATACGCAGTATTTT. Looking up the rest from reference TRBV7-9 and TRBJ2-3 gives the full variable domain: DTGVSQNPRHKITKRGQNVTFRCDPISEHNRLYWYRQTLGQGPEFLTYFQNEAQLEKSRLLSDRFSAERPKGSFSTLEIQRTEQGDSAMYLCASSARSTDTQYFGPGTRLTVL.

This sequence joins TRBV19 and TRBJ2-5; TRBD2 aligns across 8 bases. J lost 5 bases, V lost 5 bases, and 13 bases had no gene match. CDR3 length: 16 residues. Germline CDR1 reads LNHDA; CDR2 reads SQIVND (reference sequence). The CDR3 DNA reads TGTGCCAGTAGTTCGCTGCGGGGGGCCTCCCGTGAGACCCAGTACTTC. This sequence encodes CASSSLRGASRETQYF.

CDR3 residues: CAGTGDSGNTIYF. CDR3 sequence (DNA): TGTGCCGGGACAGGGGACTCTGGAAACACCATATATTTT. The V and J genes are TRBV2 and TRBJ1-3, with TRBD1 matching 10 bases. V lost 11 bases, J lost 0 bases, and 1 base stayed unmatched. The CDR3 covers 13 residues. Germline lookup yields CDR1 SNHLY and CDR2 FYNNEI.

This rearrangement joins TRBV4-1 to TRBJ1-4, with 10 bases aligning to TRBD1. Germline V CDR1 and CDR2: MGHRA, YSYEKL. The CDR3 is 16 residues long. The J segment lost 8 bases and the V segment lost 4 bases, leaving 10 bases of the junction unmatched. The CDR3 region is CASSPPTGGRLEKLFF. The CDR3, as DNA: TGCGCCAGCAGCCCCCCGACAGGGGGCCGACTCGAAAAACTGTTTTTT.

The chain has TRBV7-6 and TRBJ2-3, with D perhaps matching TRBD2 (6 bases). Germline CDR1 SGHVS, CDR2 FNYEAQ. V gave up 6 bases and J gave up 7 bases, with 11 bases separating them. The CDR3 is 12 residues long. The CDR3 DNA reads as TGTGCCAGCAGGGGACTGGACTATACGCAGTATTTT. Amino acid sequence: CASRGLDYTQYF.

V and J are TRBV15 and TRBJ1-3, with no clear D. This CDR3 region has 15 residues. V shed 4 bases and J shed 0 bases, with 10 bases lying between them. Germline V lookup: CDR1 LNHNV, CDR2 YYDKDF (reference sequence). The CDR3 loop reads CATSIYSASGNTIYF. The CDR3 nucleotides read TGTGCCACCAGCATCTACAGCGCCTCTGGAAACACCATATATTTT.

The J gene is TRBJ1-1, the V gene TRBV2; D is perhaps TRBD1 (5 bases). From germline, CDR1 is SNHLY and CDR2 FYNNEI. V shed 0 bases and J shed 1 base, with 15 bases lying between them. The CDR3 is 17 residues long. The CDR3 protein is CASSEAGVFGWNTEAFF. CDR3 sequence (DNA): TGTGCCAGCAGTGAAGCGGGGGTATTCGGGTGGAACACTGAAGCTTTCTTT.

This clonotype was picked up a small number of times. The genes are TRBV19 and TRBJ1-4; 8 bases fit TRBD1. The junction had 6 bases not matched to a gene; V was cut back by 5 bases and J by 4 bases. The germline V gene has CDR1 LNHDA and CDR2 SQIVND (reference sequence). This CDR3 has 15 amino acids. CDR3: CASSSGTGGNEKLFF. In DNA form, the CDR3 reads TGTGCCAGTAGTTCTGGGACAGGAGGTAATGAAAAACTGTTTTTT.

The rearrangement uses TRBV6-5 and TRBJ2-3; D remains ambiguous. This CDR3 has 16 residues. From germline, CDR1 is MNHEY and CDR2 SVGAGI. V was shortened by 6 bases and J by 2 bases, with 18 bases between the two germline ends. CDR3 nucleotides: TGTGCCAGCAGCTTGTGGTTTGGGCGCGACACAGATACGCAGTATTTT. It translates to CASSLWFGRDTDTQYF.

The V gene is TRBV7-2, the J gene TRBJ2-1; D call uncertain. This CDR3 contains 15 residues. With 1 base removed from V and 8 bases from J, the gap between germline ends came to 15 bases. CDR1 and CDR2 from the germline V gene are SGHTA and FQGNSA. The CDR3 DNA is TGTGCCAGCAGCTTAGTATTCCTTCCCGGTGATGAGCAGTTCTTC. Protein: CASSLVFLPGDEQFF.